Included here is one T cell receptor (beta chain) sequence, with context. This record belongs to a study of blood T cell repertoires in COVID-19. Authors' processing steps: Estimation of nucleated cell counts relied on the amplification of reference gene primers. Using immunoSEQ multiplex PCR, the repertoire was profiled, and TCRdb retains in-frame clones only, with some absent. That table is the source of V, J and clone size, and D and trimming were worked out from the DNA. The sample shows 45,000 or so clones, 75% to 90% of them seen only once. The specimen sequenced was peripheral blood. The receptor was derived from a woman older than 75 with COVID-19, enrolled during active disease.

Here the CDR3 DNA reads TGTGCCAGCAAAAGGACAGGGCTATACAATGAGCAGTTCTTC. It yields the protein CASKRTGLYNEQFF. The chain combines TRBV5-8 with TRBJ2-1, with TRBD1 matching over 8 bases. The CDR3 runs to 14 residues. The V and J ends lost 6 bases and 4 bases, in that order; junction bases with no gene match: 6. Per the germline V gene, CDR1 is SGHTS and CDR2 is YDEGEE. Variable domain in full (rest from reference TRBV5-8 and TRBJ2-1): EAGVTQSPTHLIKTRGQQATLRCSPISGHTSVYWYQQALGLGLQFLLWYDEGEERNRGNFPPRFSGRQFPNYSSELNVNALELEDSALYLCASKRTGLYNEQFFGPGTRLTVL.